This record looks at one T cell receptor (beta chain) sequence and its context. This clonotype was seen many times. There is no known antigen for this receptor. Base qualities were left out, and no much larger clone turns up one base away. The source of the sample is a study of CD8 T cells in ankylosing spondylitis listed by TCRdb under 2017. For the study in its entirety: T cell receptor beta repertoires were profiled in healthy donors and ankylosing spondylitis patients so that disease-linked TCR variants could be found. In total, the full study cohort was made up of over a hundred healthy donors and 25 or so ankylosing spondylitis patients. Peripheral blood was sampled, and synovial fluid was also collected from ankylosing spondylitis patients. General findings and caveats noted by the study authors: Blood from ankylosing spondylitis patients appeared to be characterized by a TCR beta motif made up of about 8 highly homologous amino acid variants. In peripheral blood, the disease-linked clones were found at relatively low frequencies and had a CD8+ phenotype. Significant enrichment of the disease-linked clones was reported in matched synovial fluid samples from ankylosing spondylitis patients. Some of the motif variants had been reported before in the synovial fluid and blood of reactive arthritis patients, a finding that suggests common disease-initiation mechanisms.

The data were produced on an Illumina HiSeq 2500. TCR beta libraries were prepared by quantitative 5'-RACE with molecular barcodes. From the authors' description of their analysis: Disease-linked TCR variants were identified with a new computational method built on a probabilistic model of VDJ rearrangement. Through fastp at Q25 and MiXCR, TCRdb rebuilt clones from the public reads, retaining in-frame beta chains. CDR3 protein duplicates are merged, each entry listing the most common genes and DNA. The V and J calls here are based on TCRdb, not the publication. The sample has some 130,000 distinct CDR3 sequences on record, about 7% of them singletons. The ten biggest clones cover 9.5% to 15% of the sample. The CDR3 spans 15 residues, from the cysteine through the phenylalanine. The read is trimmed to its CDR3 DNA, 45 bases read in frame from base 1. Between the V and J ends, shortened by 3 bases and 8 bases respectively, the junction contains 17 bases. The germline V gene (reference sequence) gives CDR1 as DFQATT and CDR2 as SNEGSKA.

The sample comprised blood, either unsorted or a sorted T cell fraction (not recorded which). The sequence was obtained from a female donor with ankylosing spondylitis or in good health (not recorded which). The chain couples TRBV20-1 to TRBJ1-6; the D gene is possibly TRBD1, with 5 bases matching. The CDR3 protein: CSASQGIAADSPLHF. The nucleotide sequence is TGCAGTGCTAGTCAGGGAATTGCCGCTGATTCACCCCTCCACTTT.